This T cell receptor beta chain was found in a study of T cell changes during pregnancy in multiple sclerosis. Libraries were prepared by immunoSEQ multiplex PCR; TCRdb keeps only in-frame clonotypes and omits some of them. The table includes about 26,000 clones, 75% to 90% detected once. V gave up 3 bases and J gave up 4 bases; unmatched junction bases: 1. In germline, CDR1 is SGHVS, CDR2 FQNEAQ. The CDR3 is made up of 15 amino acids. V is TRBV7-8 and J is TRBJ2-1, with TRBD2 matching over 12 bases. This specimen was CD8+ T cells from peripheral blood mononuclear cells, taken in the second trimester of pregnancy. The sequence derives from a female donor with multiple sclerosis, enrolled in a pregnancy study. The CDR3: CASSLGTSGYNEQFF. CDR3 nucleotides: TGTGCCAGCAGCTTGGGGACTAGCGGGTACAATGAGCAGTTCTTC.